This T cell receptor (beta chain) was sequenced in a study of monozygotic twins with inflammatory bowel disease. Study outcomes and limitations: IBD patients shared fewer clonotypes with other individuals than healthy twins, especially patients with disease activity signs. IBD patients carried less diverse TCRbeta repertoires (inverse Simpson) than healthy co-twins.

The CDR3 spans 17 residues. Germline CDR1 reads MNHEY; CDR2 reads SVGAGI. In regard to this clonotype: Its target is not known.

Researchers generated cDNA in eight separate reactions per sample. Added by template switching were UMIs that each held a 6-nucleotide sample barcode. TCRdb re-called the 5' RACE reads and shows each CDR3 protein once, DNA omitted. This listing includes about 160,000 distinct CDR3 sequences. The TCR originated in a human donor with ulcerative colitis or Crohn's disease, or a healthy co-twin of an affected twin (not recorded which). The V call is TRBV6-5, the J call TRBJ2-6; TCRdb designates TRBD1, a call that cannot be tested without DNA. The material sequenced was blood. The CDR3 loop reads CASRYRDTSSGANVLTF.